This T cell receptor (beta chain) appears in the sequencing data of a study of T cell repertoires in cytomegalovirus infection. About the research overall: Public TCR beta signatures provided an indication of both CMV infection and a matching HLA type. Findings of the study overall: The study found HLA-C-restricted CMV-specific TCR beta clonotypes dominating the ex vivo response.

In TCRdb, the reads were re-called with MiXCR into one record per CDR3 protein. The sample yields under 200,000 distinct CDR3 sequences, approximately 9.6% seen once. Concerning this clonotype itself: The target antigen is unknown.

The sequenced material came from PBMCs. The sequence derives from a human donor in good health (CMV status not recorded). Some clones in this sample may be carry-over from other donors' samples.

CDR3 nucleotides: TGTGCCAGCAGCGCCATCCTAGACGTCCGGGATACGCAGTATTTT. Amino acids: CASSAILDVRDTQYF. The chain combines TRBV7-8 with TRBJ2-3; D uncertain. The CDR3 contains 15 residues. V lost 5 bases, J lost 6 bases, and 18 bases lay in between. CDR1 and CDR2 (germline): SGHVS, FQNEAQ.